The rows below give T cell receptor beta chains drawn from one sample of a study of shared clonotypes between healthy human individuals. This table comes from immunoSEQ multiplex PCR, and its TCRdb copy is limited to in-frame clones, with some not included. The table lists about 2 million clones, about 95% of them singletons. Sequenced sample: naive CD8+ T cells sorted from blood. These receptor sequences come from a man in his late teens or twenties in good health. The CDR3 runs from the conserved cysteine through the conserved F or W. The D gene is left open where the match is weak. A row's size may be missing; if present it is once, few, many or a size class.

CDR3 DNA,CDR3 protein,V gene,clone size,J gene,D gene
TGTGCCAGCAGCGTAGAGGGACTTCTTCAAGAGACCCAGTACTTC,CASSVEGLLQETQYF,TRBV9,.,TRBJ2-5,.
TGTGCCAGCAGTTACCGCGGTCCTACTTACGAGCAGTACTTC,CASSYRGPTYEQYF,TRBV6-5,.,TRBJ2-7,.
TGCGCCAGCAGCCTTGCGGGAAGCGGCGTCGGGGACTTCGAGCAGTACTTC,CASSLAGSGVGDFEQYF,TRBV5-1,.,TRBJ2-7,.
TGTGCCAGCAGCGTAGAACCGGCTTTGGGGGAGACCCAGTACTTC,CASSVEPALGETQYF,TRBV9,.,TRBJ2-5,.
TGCGCCAGCAGCTTGGAGAAGCGGGGGCCGAACAATGAGCAGTTCTTC,CASSLEKRGPNNEQFF,TRBV5-1,once,TRBJ2-1,TRBD2
TGTGCCAGCACCCCACACCCCCGGGGAGAATTGGAGACCCAGTACTTC,CASTPHPRGELETQYF,TRBV27,.,TRBJ2-5,.
TGTGCCAGCAGCGTAGCGAGTACACCTAGCACAGATACGCAGTATTTT,CASSVASTPSTDTQYF,TRBV9,once,TRBJ2-3,.
TGTGCCAGCAGTGTTGACGGGTATTCCTACGAGCAGTACTTC,CASSVDGYSYEQYF,TRBV6-1,.,TRBJ2-7,.
TGTGCCAGCAGTTTCACAGGCGCTAGGAATGAGCAGTTCTTC,CASSFTGARNEQFF,TRBV27,.,TRBJ2-1,.
TGTGCCAGCAGTTACTCGGGGGGAGCGGGCGAGCAGTACTTC,CASSYSGGAGEQYF,TRBV6-5,once,TRBJ2-7,.
TGTGCCAGCAGTTTACTGCCAGGGCGAGATACGCAGTATTTT,CASSLLPGRDTQYF,TRBV27,.,TRBJ2-3,.
TGTGCCAGCGGCATAGCGGAGGGCTCCTACAATGAGCAGTTCTTC,CASGIAEGSYNEQFF,TRBV6-5,.,TRBJ2-1,.
TGTGCCAGCAGCATCCTTAGCGGGACCTCCTACGAGCAGTACTTC,CASSILSGTSYEQYF,TRBV7-2,.,TRBJ2-7,TRBD2
TGTGCCAGCAGTGATCAGGGGGTGGGCACCGGGGAGCTGTTTTTT,CASSDQGVGTGELFF,TRBV28,.,TRBJ2-2,TRBD1
TGTGCCAGCAGTTTATTGGGGGGCGTTCTCAATGAGCAGTTCTTC,CASSLLGGVLNEQFF,TRBV27,.,TRBJ2-1,.
TGTGCCATCAGTGAGTCTGGGGGCGAAGGCGGGGAGCTGTTTTTT,CAISESGGEGGELFF,TRBV10-3,.,TRBJ2-2,.
TGTGCCAGCGTCTTACAGGGTGACAATGAGCAGTTCTTC,CASVLQGDNEQFF,TRBV5-4,.,TRBJ2-1,.
TGTGCCTGGAGTGGGACAGGATACAATGAGCAGTTCTTC,CAWSGTGYNEQFF,TRBV30,.,TRBJ2-1,TRBD1
TGTGCCAGCAGTTACCCGGGACTAGCGGGATGGTATGCCCAAGAGACCCAGTACTTC,CASSYPGLAGWYAQETQYF,TRBV7-2,.,TRBJ2-5,TRBD2
TGTGCCAGCAGCGGGGCGGGACTCCACTTT,CASSGAGLHF,TRBV6-6,.,TRBJ1-6,.
TGTGCCAGCGGGGGGGACCGGACAAGAGGGGACTATGGCTACACCTTC,CASGGDRTRGDYGYTF,TRBV25-1,once,TRBJ1-2,.
TGTGGATCCAGGGGGCTCAGAACCGGGGAGCTGTTTTTT,CGSRGLRTGELFF,TRBV19,once,TRBJ2-2,TRBD1
TGTGCCTGGAGTGTTCTCTTTCCTGAAGCTTTCTTT,CAWSVLFPEAFF,TRBV30,.,TRBJ1-1,.
TGTGCCAGCAGTTACGGCGGGGGGGCGGACGAGCAGTACTTC,CASSYGGGADEQYF,TRBV6-6,.,TRBJ2-7,TRBD2
TGTGCCAGAAGCCCAGGTCTGCGGGAGTCCCACGAGCAGTACTTC,CARSPGLRESHEQYF,TRBV5-3,.,TRBJ2-7,TRBD2
TGTGCCAGCATTTCCACAGGGATCGGCTACGAGCAGTACTTC,CASISTGIGYEQYF,TRBV27,once,TRBJ2-7,.